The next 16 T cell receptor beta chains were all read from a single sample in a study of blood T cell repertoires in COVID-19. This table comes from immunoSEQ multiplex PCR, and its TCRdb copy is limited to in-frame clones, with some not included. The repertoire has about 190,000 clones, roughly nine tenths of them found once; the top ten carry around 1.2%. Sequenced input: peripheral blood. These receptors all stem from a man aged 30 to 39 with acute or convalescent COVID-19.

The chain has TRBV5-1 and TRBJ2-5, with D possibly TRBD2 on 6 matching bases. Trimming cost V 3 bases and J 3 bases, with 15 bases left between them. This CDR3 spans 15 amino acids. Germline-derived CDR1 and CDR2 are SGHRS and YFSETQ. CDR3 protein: CASSYHLWGEETQYF. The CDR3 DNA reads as TGCGCCAGCAGCTACCACCTATGGGGGGAAGAGACCCAGTACTTC.

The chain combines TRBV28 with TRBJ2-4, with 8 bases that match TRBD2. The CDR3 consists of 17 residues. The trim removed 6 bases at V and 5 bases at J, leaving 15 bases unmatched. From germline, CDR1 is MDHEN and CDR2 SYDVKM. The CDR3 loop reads CASRPGSGGRRENIQYF. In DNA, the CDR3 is TGTGCCAGCAGGCCGGGGTCGGGGGGGCGGAGAGAAAACATTCAGTACTTC.

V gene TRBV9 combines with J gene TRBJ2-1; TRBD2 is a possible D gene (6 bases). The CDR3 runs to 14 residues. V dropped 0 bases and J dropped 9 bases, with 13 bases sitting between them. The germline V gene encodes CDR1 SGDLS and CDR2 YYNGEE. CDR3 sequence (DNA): TGTGCCAGCAGCGTAGTAGTAGCGGAAGGTGAGCAGTTCTTC. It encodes CASSVVVAEGEQFF.

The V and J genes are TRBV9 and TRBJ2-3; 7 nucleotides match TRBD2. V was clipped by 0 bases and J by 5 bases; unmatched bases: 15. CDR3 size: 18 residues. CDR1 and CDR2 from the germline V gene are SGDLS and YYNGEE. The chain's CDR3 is CASSVASMSGMEKDTQYF. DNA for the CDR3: TGTGCCAGCAGCGTAGCCAGTATGAGCGGGATGGAGAAAGATACGCAGTATTTT.

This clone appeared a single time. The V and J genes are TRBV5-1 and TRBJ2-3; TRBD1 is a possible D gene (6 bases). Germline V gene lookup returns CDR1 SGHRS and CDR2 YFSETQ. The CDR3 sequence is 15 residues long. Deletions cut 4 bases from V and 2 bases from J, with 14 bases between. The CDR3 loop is CASSVDGQNTDTQYF. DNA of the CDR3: TGCGCCAGCAGCGTGGATGGACAGAACACAGATACGCAGTATTTT.

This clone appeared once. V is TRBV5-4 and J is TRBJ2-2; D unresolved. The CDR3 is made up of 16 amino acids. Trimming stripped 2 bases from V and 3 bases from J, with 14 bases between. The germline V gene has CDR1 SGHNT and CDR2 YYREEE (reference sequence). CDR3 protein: CASSFGVVRDTGELFF. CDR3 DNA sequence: TGTGCCAGCAGCTTCGGTGTAGTTCGGGACACCGGGGAGCTGTTTTTT.

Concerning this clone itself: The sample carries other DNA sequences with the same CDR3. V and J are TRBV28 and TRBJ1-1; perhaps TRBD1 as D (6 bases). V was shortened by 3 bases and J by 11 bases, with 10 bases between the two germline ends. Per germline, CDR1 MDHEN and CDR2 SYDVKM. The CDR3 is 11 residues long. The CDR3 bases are TGTGCCAGCAGTTTGGGAAGGGGGGCTTTCTTT. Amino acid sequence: CASSLGRGAFF.

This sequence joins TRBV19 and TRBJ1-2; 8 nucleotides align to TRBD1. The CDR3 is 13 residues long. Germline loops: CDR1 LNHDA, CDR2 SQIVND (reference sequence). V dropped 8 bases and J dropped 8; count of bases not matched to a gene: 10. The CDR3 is CASWTGSERGYTF. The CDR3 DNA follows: TGTGCCAGTTGGACAGGGTCGGAGCGGGGCTACACCTTC.

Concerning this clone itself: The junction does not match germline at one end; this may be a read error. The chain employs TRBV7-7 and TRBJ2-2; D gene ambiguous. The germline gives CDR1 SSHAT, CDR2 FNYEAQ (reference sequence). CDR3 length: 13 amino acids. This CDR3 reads CASSLIATGELFF. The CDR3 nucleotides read TGTGCTAGCAGCTTAATTGCGACCGGGGAGCTGTTTTTT. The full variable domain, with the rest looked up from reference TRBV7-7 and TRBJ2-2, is GAGVSQSPRYKVTKRGQDVTLRCDPISSHATLYWYQQALGQGPEFLTYFNYEAQPDKSGLPSDRFSAERPEGSISTLTIQRTEQRDSAMYRCASSLIATGELFFGEGSRLTVL.

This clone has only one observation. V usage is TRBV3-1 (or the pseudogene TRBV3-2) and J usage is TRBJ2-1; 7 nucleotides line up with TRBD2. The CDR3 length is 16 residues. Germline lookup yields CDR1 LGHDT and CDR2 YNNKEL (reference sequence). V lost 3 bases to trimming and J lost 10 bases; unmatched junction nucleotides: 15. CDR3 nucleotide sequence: TGTGCCAGCAGCCAGGGTGGGGAGGGCCCTTCAATCGAGCAGTTCTTC. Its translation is CASSQGGEGPSIEQFF.

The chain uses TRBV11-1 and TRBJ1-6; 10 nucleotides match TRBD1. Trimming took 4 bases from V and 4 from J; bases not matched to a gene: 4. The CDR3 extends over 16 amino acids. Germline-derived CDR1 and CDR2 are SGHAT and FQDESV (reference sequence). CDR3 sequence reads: CASSSRGQGYNSPLHF. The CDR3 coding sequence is TGTGCCAGCAGCTCCCGGGGACAGGGGTATAATTCACCCCTCCACTTT.

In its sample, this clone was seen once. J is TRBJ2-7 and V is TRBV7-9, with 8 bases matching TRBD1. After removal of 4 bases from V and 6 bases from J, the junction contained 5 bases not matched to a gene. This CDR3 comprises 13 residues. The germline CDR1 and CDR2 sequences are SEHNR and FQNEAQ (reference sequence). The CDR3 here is CASSSQGGSEQYF. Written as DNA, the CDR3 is TGTGCCAGCAGCTCACAGGGGGGAAGCGAGCAGTACTTC.

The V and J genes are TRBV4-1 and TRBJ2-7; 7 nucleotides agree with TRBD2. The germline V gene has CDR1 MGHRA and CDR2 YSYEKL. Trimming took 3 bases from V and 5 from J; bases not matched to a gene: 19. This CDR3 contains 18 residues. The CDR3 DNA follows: TGCGCCAGCAGCCACCGCTCCGTAGGGACTACGGAAGTCGACGAGCAGTACTTC. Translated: CASSHRSVGTTEVDEQYF.

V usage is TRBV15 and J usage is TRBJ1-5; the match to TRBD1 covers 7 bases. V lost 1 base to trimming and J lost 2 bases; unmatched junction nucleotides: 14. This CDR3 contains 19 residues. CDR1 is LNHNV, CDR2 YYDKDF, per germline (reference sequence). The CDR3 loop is CATSRGRTGIGVGNQPQHF. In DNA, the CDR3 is TGTGCCACCAGCAGAGGCCGGACAGGAATTGGGGTAGGCAATCAGCCCCAGCATTTT. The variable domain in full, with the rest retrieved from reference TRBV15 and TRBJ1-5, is DAMVIQNPRYQVTQFGKPVTLSCSQTLNHNVMYWYQQKSSQAPKLLFHYYDKDFNNEADTPDNFQSRRPNTSFCFLDIRSPGLGDTAMYLCATSRGRTGIGVGNQPQHFGDGTRLSIL.

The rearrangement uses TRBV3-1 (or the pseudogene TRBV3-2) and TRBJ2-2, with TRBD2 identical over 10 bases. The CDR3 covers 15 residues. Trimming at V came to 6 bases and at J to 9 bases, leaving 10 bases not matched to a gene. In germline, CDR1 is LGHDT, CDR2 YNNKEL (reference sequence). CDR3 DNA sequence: TGTGCCAGCAGTTTAAGCGGGGGGGACTTCCGGGAGCTGTTTTTT. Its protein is CASSLSGGDFRELFF.

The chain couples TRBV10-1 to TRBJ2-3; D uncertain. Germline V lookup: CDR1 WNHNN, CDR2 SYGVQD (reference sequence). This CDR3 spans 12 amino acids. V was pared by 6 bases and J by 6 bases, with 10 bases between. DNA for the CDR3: TGCGCCAGCAGCGACACGCTGGATACGCAGTATTTT. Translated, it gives CASSDTLDTQYF.